This T cell receptor (beta chain) was documented in a study of blood T cell repertoires in COVID-19. Overall study context: The United States, Italy and Spain were the sources of the acute and convalescent COVID-19 samples. Nucleic acid was either cDNA or gDNA, and it came from T cells, B-cell-depleted T cells, or PBMCs.

In the study's own analysis: The assay estimated nucleated cells by amplifying reference gene primers. Some clones are missing from TCRdb's copy, which holds only in-frame ones; the method was immunoSEQ multiplex PCR. The DNA was the basis for D and trimming; V, J and clone size are from that table. The sample yields 60,000 or so clones, approximately 85% seen once. Germline-derived CDR1 and CDR2 are SGHAT and FQNNGV. V shed 5 bases, J shed 8 bases, and the junction held 6 bases outside the gene matches. This CDR3 contains 14 residues. V usage is TRBV11-2 and J usage is TRBJ1-6; 7 bases are a match to TRBD1. The origin of this receptor is a human donor in a cohort sampled during active COVID-19. The specimen was peripheral blood. The DNA of the CDR3 is TGTGCCAGCAGCAGTCGACAGGGTGATTCACCCCTCCACTTT. As protein: CASSSRQGDSPLHF.